What follows is one TCR beta chain and its context. This clone's antigen is unknown. The record has no base qualities; no much larger clone is one base away. A case-control design nested within a healthcare worker cohort in London, UK, was used, with weekly nasopharyngeal swab PCR tests and blood sampling performed. Healthcare workers were recruited during the week of the UK lockdown, between 23 and 31 March 2020, and followed weekly for up to roughly 15 weeks. Including the terminal cysteine and phenylalanine, the CDR3 comprises 15 residues. Kept here is only the CDR3 DNA, which spans 45 bases and is read in frame from base 1. In the germline V gene (reference sequence), CDR1 corresponds to MNHNY and CDR2 to SVGAGI. V and J lose 6 bases and 6 bases, and a span of 19 bases separates them. The entry originates in a study of early T cells in non-severe SARS-CoV-2 infection (dated by TCRdb to 2020 to 2022). Notes on the research overall: TCR sequencing used bulk RNA from unsorted whole blood, so alpha and beta chains could not be paired. What the research found in general, with its limitations: VDJdb matching was skewed toward anti-spike CD8 responses and likely underestimated virus-specific expansions by missing private and CD4 specificities.

Preparation of the library involved 5' RACE. This sample was sequenced with a NextSeq 500. The TCR library protocol attached unique molecular identifiers to individual cDNA molecules to correct for sequencing error and PCR bias. Both TCR alpha and beta chains were sequenced, and tight co-correlation was observed between alpha and beta sequence abundances in each sample. Per the source publication's procedure: V gene, J gene and CDR3 annotation of TCR sequences was performed with Decombinator V4. Expanded TCRs were defined as changing significantly between any two time points under a Poisson model with p below 0.0001. TCR abundances were normalised to the total number of TCRs sequenced per sample and expressed as counts per million. MAIT TCRs were defined by TRAV1-2 paired with TRAJ12, TRAJ20 or TRAJ33, and iNKT TCRs by TRAV10 paired with TRAJ18. VDJdb, accessed 1 November 2021, was searched for CMV, EBV and SARS-CoV-2 annotated TCRs, excluding TCRs annotated for multiple antigens. In-frame beta chains were kept once TCRdb had trimmed the public reads at Q25 with fastp and called clones with MiXCR. Entries are consolidated by CDR3 protein sequence, retaining the most common genes and DNA. The V and J calls, along with clone size, are taken from TCRdb and not from the paper's own processing. For this sample the table gives 25,000 to 30,000 distinct CDR3 sequences, of which around 4.5% were detected only once. The top ten clonotypes cover around 4.5% of the sample.

The material sequenced was whole blood. The chain was built from TRBV6-6 and TRBJ2-3; the D gene is not confidently resolved. The source is an adult who was a healthcare worker with PCR-confirmed SARS-CoV-2 infection or an uninfected control (not recorded which). The CDR3 reads CASRSRSFGADTQYF. Here is the DNA: TGTGCCAGCAGATCAAGGTCCTTTGGAGCGGATACGCAGTATTTT.